The TCR beta chain described here comes from a study of CD8+ T cells in alopecia areata. Comments on this clone: Its antigen remains unidentified.

Once RNA had been extracted, it was reverse transcribed into cDNA to act as the sequencing template. Repertoires were generated with immunoSEQ multiplex PCR, while TCRdb's copy carries only in-frame clones and drops some. The table lists around 100,000 clones, around 86% of them singletons. The treatment denotes: oral pan-JAK inhibitor, 5-10 mg twice daily. Study results and limitations: A great number of expanded lesional clones endured in scalp and blood during tofacitinib.

The CDR3 sequence is 14 residues long. V gave up 4 bases and J gave up 7 bases; unmatched junction bases: 13. Germline CDR1 and CDR2: SQVTM and ANQGSEA. V usage is TRBV29-1 and J usage is TRBJ2-7; 7 bases are a match to TRBD1. The specimen comprised CD8+ T cells sorted from blood, sampled at approximately week 30, from a patient treated with tofacitinib. The TCR sequence derives from a human donor with alopecia areata. CDR3 coding DNA: TGCAGCGTTGGATTAGGACAGGTCATGGAAGAGCAGTACTTC. This translates into CSVGLGQVMEEQYF.